This TCR beta chain was identified during a study of monozygotic twins with inflammatory bowel disease. Study-level results: The data did not back a single strong IBD-associated clonotype or signal.

For every TCR library, roughly 3,700 ng of total RNA was used. Using the 5' RACE reads, TCRdb records one entry per CDR3 protein without DNA. The sample is made up of about 380,000 distinct CDR3 sequences, and the top ten hold about 2.5% of it. On this clonotype itself: Its antigen is undetermined.

The germline gives CDR1 LNHDA, CDR2 SQIVND (reference sequence). The CDR3 sequence is 13 residues long. The specimen was blood. This sequence was found in a human donor with ulcerative colitis or Crohn's disease, or a healthy co-twin of an affected twin (not recorded which). The rearrangement links TRBV19 to TRBJ2-7; the TRBD1 assignment by TCRdb is unverifiable without DNA. The CDR3 here is CASSMYGGHEQYF.